These 5 T cell receptor beta chains were sequenced from one sample in a study of blood T cells in healthy people across ages. A J-beta primer mix and a sample-barcoded 5' primer were used in a second PCR of roughly 6 to 11 cycles. TCRdb reprocessed the 5' RACE reads via MiXCR and lists one record per CDR3 protein. The profile shows fewer than 2,000,000 distinct CDR3 sequences, roughly a third of them singletons. Sequenced input: blood. All receptors come from a woman in her twenties or thirties in good health.

The CDR3: CSATGTSEQFF. CDR3 nucleotide sequence: TGCAGTGCGACCGGGACCAGCGAGCAGTTCTTC. This chain connects TRBV20-1 to TRBJ2-1; D possibly uses TRBD1 or TRBD2 (5 bases each). The V gene lost 6 bases and the J gene lost 10 bases, with 13 bases spanning the gap. This CDR3 region has 11 residues. The V gene's germline CDR1 is DFQATT and CDR2 SNEGSKA (reference sequence).

The V and J genes are TRBV5-1 and TRBJ2-3; 7 nucleotides align to TRBD1. Germline trimming cut 3 bases from V and 4 bases from J; bases unmatched to any gene: 8. CDR3 length: 15 residues. The germline V gene encodes CDR1 SGHRS and CDR2 YFSETQ. CDR3 in amino acids: CASSYEQGSADTQYF. CDR3 coding DNA: TGCGCCAGCAGCTACGAACAGGGGAGCGCAGATACGCAGTATTTT.

This chain links TRBV27 with TRBJ2-7, with D possibly TRBD1 on 6 matching bases. The J call may be mistaken, given a closer DNA end match to TRBJ2-5. Germline loops: CDR1 MNHEY, CDR2 SMNVEV (reference sequence). The CDR3 is made up of 14 amino acids. The DNA for the CDR3 is TGTGCCAGCGGGGGATCCGGGACACCTGGGACCCAGTACTTC. It encodes CASGGSGTPGTQYF.

This clonotype was seen a handful of times. This sequence joins TRBV9 and TRBJ2-1, with 8 bases aligning to TRBD2. The junction had 2 bases not matched to a gene; V was cut back by 4 bases and J by 5 bases. This CDR3 region has 13 residues. Germline CDR1 and CDR2: SGDLS and YYNGEE. CDR3 sequence (DNA): TGTGCCAGCAGCCGGGAGGGAAACAATGAGCAGTTCTTC. Protein sequence: CASSREGNNEQFF.

The table lists this clonotype with many counts. The rearrangement joins TRBV2 to TRBJ2-1, with 12 bases fitting TRBD2. This CDR3 region has 14 residues. Unmatched junction bases numbered 8, after V lost 8 bases and J lost 9 bases. Germline assignment: CDR1 SNHLY and CDR2 FYNNEI. CDR3 bases: TGTGCCAGCTCGCTAGCGGGAGGGCCTGGTGAGCAGTTCTTC. Residues: CASSLAGGPGEQFF. The entire variable domain, with the rest obtained from reference TRBV2 and TRBJ2-1, is as follows: EPEVTQTPSHQVTQMGQEVILRCVPISNHLYFYWYRQILGQKVEFLVSFYNNEISEKSEIFDDQFSVERPDGSNFTLKIRSTKLEDSAMYFCASSLAGGPGEQFFGPGTRLTVL.